This TCR beta chain is drawn from a study of blood T cell repertoires in COVID-19. About the study: Sites in the United States, Italy and Spain provided acute and convalescent COVID-19 samples. The analysed material was cDNA or gDNA that came from T cells, B-cell-depleted T cells, or PBMCs.

CDR3 length equals 14 residues. The germline V gene has CDR1 SGDLS and CDR2 YYNGEE. The germline V and J ends were trimmed by 3 bases and 7 bases, with 11 bases remaining between them. Here immunoSEQ multiplex PCR was the method, and the copy in TCRdb shows in-frame clones only, minus some. The sample lists 110,000 or so clones, roughly 85% occurring once. The TCR originated in a human donor in a cohort sampled during active COVID-19. The rearrangement uses TRBV9 and TRBJ1-6; the D is unclear. The sequenced sample consisted of peripheral blood. The CDR3 sequence is CASSAVGRNSPLHF. The CDR3 DNA reads as TGTGCCAGCAGCGCCGTAGGGAGGAATTCACCCCTCCACTTT.